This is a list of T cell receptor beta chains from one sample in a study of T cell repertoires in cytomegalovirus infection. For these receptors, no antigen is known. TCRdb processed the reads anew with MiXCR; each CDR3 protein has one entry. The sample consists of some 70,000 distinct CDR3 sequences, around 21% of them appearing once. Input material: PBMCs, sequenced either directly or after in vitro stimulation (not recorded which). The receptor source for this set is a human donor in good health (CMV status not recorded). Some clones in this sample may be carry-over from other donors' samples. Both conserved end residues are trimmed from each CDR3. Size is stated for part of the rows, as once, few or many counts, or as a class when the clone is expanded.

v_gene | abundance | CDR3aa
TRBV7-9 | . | ASSLGTGERSPLH
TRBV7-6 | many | ASSLLGTSGLGDTQY
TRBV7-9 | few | ASSSAQGSYEQY
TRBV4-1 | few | ASSLQHPQRGSPLH
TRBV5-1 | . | ASSVEPGRLQETQY
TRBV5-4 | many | ATPVASGRDEQF
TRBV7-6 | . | ASRSSGGLSRGTEAF
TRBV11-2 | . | ASSLDGTGVYNEQF
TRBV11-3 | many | ASSSGLAGETQY
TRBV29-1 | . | SVTFLGNTEAF
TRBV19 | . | ASRSNGAGGPQTQY
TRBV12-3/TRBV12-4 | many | ASSLARGGGMTYEQY
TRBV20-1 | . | SAQALDTQY
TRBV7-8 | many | ASSPAGLAVYNEQF
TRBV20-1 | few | SARGGRNEQF
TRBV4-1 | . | ASSQDRDNTQY
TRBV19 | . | ASTLLSGYGGYT
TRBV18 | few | ASSPRADSSGNTIY
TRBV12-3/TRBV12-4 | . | ASSQGGGRQPQH
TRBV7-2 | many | ASSFAVTGNTIY
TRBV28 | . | ASSPTRSGNEQF
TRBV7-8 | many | ASSLDLGSPLH
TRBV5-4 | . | ASSLEGVAGGEQF
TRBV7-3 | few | ASSTRQNTEAF
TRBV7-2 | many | ASSLRTGGDQPQH
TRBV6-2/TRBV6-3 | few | ASRGLAASYEQY
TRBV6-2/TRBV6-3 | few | ASKIGPLYTGELF